One sample yielded the 32 T cell receptor beta chains listed below, sequenced in a study of OX40 agonist ivuxolimab in advanced cancers. This table comes from immunoSEQ multiplex PCR, and its TCRdb copy is limited to in-frame clones, with some not included. The repertoire holds about 91,000 clones, with more than 75% as singletons. Sequences were derived from CD4+ or CD8+ T cells sorted from blood, sampled in a trial of the OX40 agonist ivuxolimab. Receptor source: an adult with an advanced solid tumor such as melanoma, head and neck, liver or kidney cancer.

Note on this clone: This CDR3 is also generated by other DNA sequences in the sample. The V and J genes are TRBV6-5 and TRBJ2-1; perhaps TRBD1 as D (5 bases). The CDR3 sequence is 14 residues long. The germline CDR1 and CDR2 sequences are MNHEY and SVGAGI. Trimming pared 2 bases from V and 0 bases from J, leaving 5 bases between. The DNA for the CDR3 is TGTGCCAGCAGTTACAGGGGCTCCTACAATGAGCAGTTCTTC. Translated, it gives CASSYRGSYNEQFF.

This chain uses TRBV2 with TRBJ2-3, with D unclear. The CDR3 extends over 12 amino acids. V lost 6 bases and J 5 bases, leaving 9 bases between the germline ends. Germline-derived CDR1 and CDR2 are SNHLY and FYNNEI. DNA of the CDR3: TGTGCCAGCAGCTTGGGCGTAGATACGCAGTATTTT. Its protein product is CASSLGVDTQYF.

DNA of the CDR3: TGCGCCAGCAGTGATATACAGGGAAGAGCTTTCTTT. It translates to CASSDIQGRAFF. The V call is TRBV10-1, the J call TRBJ1-1; possible D gene TRBD1, 6 bases. V was clipped by 3 bases and J by 10 bases, with 12 bases between them. Germline-derived CDR1 and CDR2 are WNHNN and SYGVQD (reference sequence). The CDR3 sequence is 12 residues long.

The V call is TRBV14, the J call TRBJ1-1; D gene unclear. The CDR3 loop spans 12 amino acids. Per germline, CDR1 SGHDN and CDR2 FVKESK. Trimming shortened V by 5 bases and J by 8 bases, and 12 bases separated the two germline ends. CDR3 protein: CASSKTDREAFF. The DNA of the CDR3 is TGTGCCAGCAGCAAAACAGACCGAGAAGCTTTCTTT.

This clone occurred once. V and J are TRBV27 and TRBJ1-6; 7 positions agree with TRBD1. Trimming cost V 0 bases and J 6 bases; bases outside gene matches: 5. This CDR3 is 16 amino acids long. CDR1 is MNHEY and CDR2 is SMNVEV in the germline V gene (reference sequence). CDR3 DNA sequence: TGTGCCAGCAGTTTATCCCCGGGACAGTCTAATTCACCCCTCCACTTT. It yields the protein CASSLSPGQSNSPLHF.

The V gene is TRBV5-1, the J gene TRBJ1-3; 8 bases are shared with TRBD1. Germline CDR1 SGHRS, CDR2 YFSETQ. J lost 3 bases, V lost 1 base, and 3 bases had no gene match. The CDR3 is made up of 15 amino acids. The CDR3 nucleotides read TGCGCCAGCAGCTTGCAGGGGGCAAATGGAAACACCATATATTTT. Translated, it gives CASSLQGANGNTIYF.

The chain uses TRBV19 and TRBJ2-2; 8 positions agree with TRBD1. With V trimmed by 8 bases and J by 1 base, 3 bases remained unmatched. The length of the CDR3 is 14 residues. Germline CDR1 and CDR2: LNHDA and SQIVND (reference sequence). CDR3 bases: TGTGCCAGTGGACAGGGAGGGAACACCGGGGAGCTGTTTTTT. It translates to CASGQGGNTGELFF.

The V and J genes are TRBV27 and TRBJ2-5, with 7 bases identical to TRBD1. The junction had 15 bases not matched to a gene; V was cut back by 0 bases and J by 5 bases. The CDR3 is made up of 18 amino acids. The V gene's germline CDR1 is MNHEY and CDR2 SMNVEV (reference sequence). Here the CDR3 reads CASSLSPHKTGSDETQYF. The CDR3 DNA reads TGTGCCAGCAGTTTATCGCCTCACAAGACAGGGAGTGATGAGACCCAGTACTTC.

The chain is built from TRBV28 and TRBJ1-5; 10 nucleotides align to TRBD1. Germline CDR1 reads MDHEN; CDR2 reads SYDVKM. The CDR3 covers 18 residues. The V segment lost 5 bases and the J segment 2 bases; nucleotides outside the gene matches: 12. For the CDR3, the DNA is TGTGCCAGCAGTCCCCCCCGGACAGGGGGTTTTCGCAATCAGCCCCAGCATTTT. Its translation: CASSPPRTGGFRNQPQHF.

The chain is built from TRBV29-1 and TRBJ1-1; D might be TRBD1 (6 bases). Germline values: CDR1 SQVTM, CDR2 ANQGSEA. The CDR3 covers 14 residues. V was cut by 6 bases and J by 4 bases, with 18 bases left in between. CDR3 DNA sequence: TGCAGCGTCCTAGGGGGAGGGGAGGCCACTGAAGCTTTCTTT. Its translation is CSVLGGGEATEAFF.

The chain uses TRBV28 and TRBJ2-7; D may be TRBD2 (6 bases). The CDR3 has 15 amino acids. Germline V lookup: CDR1 MDHEN, CDR2 SYDVKM. Trimming removed 1 base at V and 4 bases at J, with 14 bases between. CDR3 sequence reads: CASSLLGGGGYEQYF. CDR3 coding DNA: TGTGCCAGCAGTTTATTGGGGGGAGGAGGGTACGAGCAGTACTTC.

The chain links TRBV5-5 to TRBJ2-1; D call uncertain. CDR1 is SGHKS and CDR2 is YYEKEE in the germline V gene (reference sequence). Trimming took off 0 bases at V and 7 bases at J, with 8 bases between the two ends. The CDR3 runs to 13 residues. CDR3 protein: CASSLGQANEQFF. The CDR3 region has the DNA TGTGCCAGCAGCTTGGGGCAGGCAAATGAGCAGTTCTTC.

The chain links TRBV18 to TRBJ1-1; TRBD1 might be the D (5 bases). The ends were cut back, 2 bases at V and 7 bases at J, with 5 bases in the middle. Germline V CDR1 and CDR2: KGHSH, LQKENI. The CDR3 length is 11 residues. CDR3 sequence reads: CASSPTGEAFF. CDR3 nucleotides: TGTGCCAGCTCACCAACAGGTGAAGCTTTCTTT.

The rearrangement joins TRBV11-2 to TRBJ2-7, with D tentatively TRBD2 (6 bases). V gave up 2 bases and J gave up 2 bases, with 13 bases separating them. Per germline, CDR1 SGHAT and CDR2 FQNNGV. The CDR3 runs 15 residues. CDR3 nucleotide sequence: TGTGCCAGCAGCTTATCGGCTAGCGTGGCCTACGAGCAGTACTTC. Protein sequence: CASSLSASVAYEQYF.

This rearrangement joins TRBV19 to TRBJ1-2, with D possibly matching TRBD1 (5 bases). This CDR3 contains 15 residues. From germline, CDR1 is LNHDA and CDR2 SQIVND (reference sequence). Trimming shortened V by 7 bases and J by 4 bases, and 19 bases separated the two germline ends. The CDR3 coding sequence is TGTGCCAGTATTCTCCGGGACGGAGATTCCTATGGCTACACCTTC. As protein: CASILRDGDSYGYTF.

This chain links TRBV2 with TRBJ1-1; D uncertain. The V gene's germline CDR1 is SNHLY and CDR2 FYNNEI. This CDR3 has 13 amino acids. V was trimmed by 4 bases and J by 4 bases, leaving 10 bases between them. The CDR3 DNA is TGTGCCAGCAGTGTCAGGCCGGGCACTGAAGCTTTCTTT. Translation: CASSVRPGTEAFF.

The chain carries TRBV7-9 and TRBJ2-3; D is possibly TRBD1 or TRBD2 (5 bases each). Germline V gene sequence: CDR1 SEHNR, CDR2 FQNEAQ (reference sequence). This CDR3 has 14 residues. Trimming took 8 bases from V and 0 from J, leaving 12 bases between them. CDR3 in DNA: TGTGCCAGCGGGGTGGGACCTAGCACAGATACGCAGTATTTT. Translation: CASGVGPSTDTQYF. The full variable domain, with the rest looked up from reference TRBV7-9 and TRBJ2-3, is DTGVSQNPRHKITKRGQNVTFRCDPISEHNRLYWYRQTLGQGPEFLTYFQNEAQLEKSRLLSDRFSAERPKGSFSTLEIQRTEQGDSAMYLCASGVGPSTDTQYFGPGTRLTVL.

The rearrangement uses TRBV4-2 and TRBJ2-2, with TRBD2 matching over 8 bases. This CDR3 spans 16 amino acids. V shed 0 bases and J 7 bases; nucleotides not matched to a gene: 7. Germline lookup yields CDR1 LGHNA and CDR2 YNFKEQ. The CDR3 nucleotides read TGTGCCAGCAGCCAAGATCCGGGAGGGCCTGGCGGGGAGCTGTTTTTT. As protein: CASSQDPGGPGGELFF.

This rearrangement joins TRBV13 to TRBJ2-6, with TRBD1 as a possible D gene (6 bases). CDR1 and CDR2 (germline): PRHDT, FYEKMQ (reference sequence). Trimming pared 5 bases from V and 2 bases from J, leaving 19 bases between. The CDR3 extends over 18 amino acids. The CDR3 DNA reads TGTGCCAGCAGCCAGTTGAGCAGGGGTCTTCCTGGGGCCAACGTCCTGACTTTC. It yields the protein CASSQLSRGLPGANVLTF. The whole variable domain, remainder taken from reference TRBV13 and TRBJ2-6, is AAGVIQSPRHLIKEKRETATLKCYPIPRHDTVYWYQQGPGQDPQFLISFYEKMQSDKGSIPDRFSAQQFSDYHSELNMSSLELGDSALYFCASSQLSRGLPGANVLTFGAGSRLTVL.

A single count supports this clone. The rearrangement uses TRBV19 and TRBJ2-2; 8 bases fit TRBD2. The CDR3 runs to 16 residues. The germline V gene encodes CDR1 LNHDA and CDR2 SQIVND (reference sequence). The V segment lost 6 bases and the J segment 2 bases; nucleotides outside the gene matches: 8. The chain's CDR3 is CASRRSSGGNTGELFF. CDR3 bases: TGTGCCAGTAGGCGCAGCAGCGGGGGAAACACCGGGGAGCTGTTTTTT.

Comments on this clone: Its ends do not fully match the called genes, so a read error is possible. V gene TRBV7-8 combines with J gene TRBJ1-1; D gene unclear. CDR3 length: 14 amino acids. Per the germline V gene, CDR1 is SGHVS and CDR2 is FQNEAQ. CDR3 sequence: CASSIAGGDTEAFF. CDR3 bases: TGTGCCAGCAGCATAGCTGGCGGGGACACTGAAGCTTTCTTT.

The rearrangement links TRBV4-1 to TRBJ2-1; 7 bases map to TRBD2. This CDR3 is built from 18 residues. The ends lost 1 base at V and 1 base at J; junction bases unmatched: 10. The germline gives CDR1 MGHRA, CDR2 YSYEKL. This CDR3 reads CASSQVRGRALSYNEQFF. In DNA, the CDR3 is TGCGCCAGCAGCCAAGTACGAGGGAGGGCCTTGTCCTACAATGAGCAGTTCTTC.

The chain links TRBV5-4 to TRBJ2-1; a possible D gene is TRBD2 (5 bases). Germline V gene lookup returns CDR1 SGHNT and CDR2 YYREEE (reference sequence). V lost 2 bases and J lost 8, with 17 bases in between. The CDR3 has 15 residues. CDR3 nucleotides: TGTGCCAGCAGCTTCGGGGAACCGCGAGGGCATGAGCAGTTCTTC. It codes for CASSFGEPRGHEQFF. Drawing the rest from reference TRBV5-4 and TRBJ2-1, the complete variable domain is ETGVTQSPTHLIKTRGQQVTLRCSSQSGHNTVSWYQQALGQGPQFIFQYYREEENGRGNFPPRFSGLQFPNYSSELNVNALELDDSALYLCASSFGEPRGHEQFFGPGTRLTVL.

This clone showed up just a few times. DNA of the CDR3: TGTGCCAGCAGCTTGGCGGGGGGAACCATGAACACTGAAGCTTTCTTT. Translated, it gives CASSLAGGTMNTEAFF. The chain recombines TRBV5-4 with TRBJ1-1; TRBD1 might be the D (5 bases). V was trimmed by 0 bases and J by 0 bases, leaving 12 bases between them. CDR3 length: 16 residues. From germline, CDR1 is SGHNT and CDR2 YYREEE (reference sequence).

The chain has TRBV19 and TRBJ2-1; no firm D call. The CDR3 contains 13 residues. Germline loops: CDR1 LNHDA, CDR2 SQIVND (reference sequence). CDR3 protein: CATRPKVRNEQFF. The DNA of the CDR3 is TGTGCGACCCGACCCAAGGTGAGGAATGAGCAGTTCTTC.

The V and J genes are TRBV15 and TRBJ2-7; D remains unclear. CDR3 length: 14 amino acids. Looked up from germline, CDR1 is LNHNV and CDR2 is YYDKDF (reference sequence). Deletions cut 6 bases from V and 0 bases from J, with 12 bases between. The CDR3 coding sequence is TGTGCCACCAGGAAGGATGGGGACTCCTACGAGCAGTACTTC. This translates into CATRKDGDSYEQYF.

The chain employs TRBV7-3 and TRBJ2-3; 13 nucleotides agree with TRBD2. The CDR3 extends over 14 amino acids. Per the germline V gene, CDR1 is SGHTA and CDR2 is FQGTGA. The junction had 2 bases not matched to a gene; V was cut back by 6 bases and J by 5 bases. In DNA form, the CDR3 reads TGTGCCAGCAGTCGACTAGCGGGAGGAGATACGCAGTATTTT. It codes for CASSRLAGGDTQYF.

The gene calls are TRBV28 and TRBJ2-1; 8 nucleotides line up with TRBD2. CDR3 length: 20 residues. After removal of 3 bases from V and 0 bases from J, the junction contained 16 bases not matched to a gene. Germline CDR1 and CDR2: MDHEN and SYDVKM. CDR3 DNA sequence: TGTGCCAGCAGTTTCCCCCGTGTAGCGGGGAAAAAGAGCTCCTACAATGAGCAGTTCTTC. This sequence encodes CASSFPRVAGKKSSYNEQFF.

This clone came up once. V usage is TRBV10-2 and J usage is TRBJ1-4, with D possibly TRBD1 on 6 matching bases. CDR3 length equals 13 residues. Germline V CDR1 and CDR2: WSHSY, SAAADI. Deletions cut 0 bases from V and 11 bases from J, with 10 bases between. This chain's CDR3 is CASSESSGGKLFF. As DNA, the CDR3 is TGCGCCAGCAGTGAGTCATCGGGGGGCAAACTGTTTTTT.

This clone was seen a handful of times. V and J are TRBV27 and TRBJ1-5; D may be TRBD1 (6 bases). The V gene's germline CDR1 is MNHEY and CDR2 SMNVEV (reference sequence). V lost 7 bases and J lost 0, with 19 bases in between. The CDR3 is 17 amino acids. DNA of the CDR3: TGTGCCAGCACCCCTCTGGGGGGGCTGGGTAGCAATCAGCCCCAGCATTTT. It is translated as CASTPLGGLGSNQPQHF.

Only a few counts were recorded for this clone. This rearrangement joins TRBV29-1 to TRBJ2-7; 9 nucleotides agree with TRBD2. Germline-derived CDR1 and CDR2 are SQVTM and ANQGSEA. The CDR3 is 13 residues long. Trimming removed 4 bases from V and 5 bases from J; junction bases left unmatched: 6. CDR3 sequence (DNA): TGCAGCGTTGGTCCTAGCGGGATCCACGAGCAGTACTTC. It translates to CSVGPSGIHEQYF.

The rearrangement uses TRBV29-1 and TRBJ2-1; D ambiguous. The CDR3 consists of 12 residues. Trimming stripped 3 bases from V and 8 bases from J, with 11 bases between. Germline loops: CDR1 SQVTM, CDR2 ANQGSEA. This CDR3 reads CSVDGYYYEQFF. The CDR3 DNA reads TGCAGCGTTGATGGGTATTACTATGAGCAGTTCTTC.